This TCR beta chain was sequenced for a study of cytomegalovirus exposure and HLA in healthy donors (dated by TCRdb to 2016 to 2017). Study-wide context: An earlier analysis of roughly 500 of the donors reported about 260 Gb of sequence data and 90 million to 120 million unique TCR beta sequences obtained from roughly 180 million T cells. To predict cytomegalovirus infection status, the study brought together high-throughput TCR immunosequencing, statistical association of individual TCRs with disease status, and machine learning. HLA typing included class I and class II loci at four-digit resolution. The study used immunosequencing to profile the T cell repertoires of 666 subjects and linked those repertoires to cytomegalovirus serostatus. In addition to the first cohort of 666 subjects, a separate validation cohort of 130 or so different subjects was used. The number of donors typed differed by locus, with roughly 629-640 for A, B, C, DRB1 and DQB1, over 500 for DQA1, 600 to 610 for DPA1, and over 400 for DPB1. A later analysis re-examined previously published TCR beta repertoires from over 500 donors and added high-resolution HLA genotyping to investigate patterns of TCR occurrence. The later analysis used no new phenotypic data to find candidate immune exposures, relying instead on TCR beta sequences and their occurrence across donors. In a later genetic analysis, genome-wide SNP genotypes for about 65% of the roughly 670 donors were used, and that subset was treated as a discovery cohort. An earlier analysis of around 540 of the donors applied high-throughput TCR beta sequencing to assess whether each TCR beta V gene segment acted as functional or pseudogenic. The genetic ancestry cluster associated with self-reported Caucasian donors included roughly 84% of the 300 to 450 genotyped donors. The study aimed to test whether cataloging public T cell receptors could reveal signatures of past pathogen exposure. All discovery cohort repertoires had been generated using a single sequencing platform. Roughly 300 gigabases of sequencing data and around 80 million unique TCR sequences made up an early release that covered approximately 650 HLA-typed donors. Donor age, sex, ethnicity and CMV serostatus were compiled together with the repertoire data. Across some 400 genotyped donors of the cohort, an average of about 220,000 unique TCR beta nucleotide sequences per donor were sequenced, and around 20% of those sequences were non-productive. Because of strong linkage in the cohort, a few DR-DQ haplotypes were treated as single units for association and clustering.

The cohort consisted of 666 healthy bone marrow donors. Cohort members were all nominally healthy when sampled, although unrecorded immune exposures were likely present. The donor tested CMV seropositive, placing the donor among the 250 to 350 seropositive members of the cohort. A peripheral blood sample was collected from each donor, and TCR beta sequencing was performed on peripheral blood mononuclear cells. Genomic DNA was extracted from the blood cell samples with the Qiagen DNeasy Blood Extraction Kit. The paper as a whole reports these results and caveats: Specific HLA alleles were associated with 15,000 to 20,000 TCR beta sequences at a false discovery rate of 0.05 in a later analysis. Correlated functional status among segregating V segments might reflect linkage disequilibrium, but an unknown experimental factor could not be ruled out. According to a later analysis, TCR association rates differed among HLA loci, with DRB1 alleles showing the most associated TCRs and HLA-C alleles showing the fewest. The study gave a list of 150 to 200 TCR beta chains associated with cytomegalovirus. A further reported finding was that TCR beta sequences accurately predicted the HLA-A and HLA-B alleles for most subjects in the first cohort. The earlier analysis of nearly 600 of the donors excluded about 16 rarely observed V segments, including chromosome 9 orphons, because counts were too low. In a later genetic analysis, fewer N-insertions in productive TCRs were reported among donors in an Asian-associated ancestry cluster than the approximately 670-donor mean. For the cohort, immune exposure information was limited to CMV serostatus. The sequencing pipeline was judged likely to have produced a cluster of highly shared sequence variants as a technical artifact. Assigning TCR associations to individual alleles was difficult when HLA alleles, especially DR and DQ, strongly co-occurred. Across donors, most TCR sequences were observed very rarely, whereas some public TCRs were present in many individuals. This cohort had only TCR beta chains sequenced, and the lack of alpha or paired-chain data limited which features could be detected. In vitro tests confirmed that a few of the cytomegalovirus-associated TCR beta chains recognize cytomegalovirus antigens. The classifier was reported to diagnose cytomegalovirus status with high specificity and sensitivity in both the original cohort and the validation cohort. In a later genetic analysis, a missense DCLRE1C variant was associated with V-gene and J-gene trimming of TCR beta chains, and the association was replicated in an independent cohort. Because the 87-base-pair reads could not distinguish some IMGT-functional V segments, including TRBV6-2 and TRBV6-3, those segments were excluded. In a later analysis, HLA-associated TCR beta chains showed more clonal expansion and lower generation probabilities than non-associated chains that were equally common. Several of the top co-occurrence clusters appeared to be linked to parvovirus B19, influenza, CMV and Epstein-Barr virus, according to a later analysis. Because HLA typing was unavailable for some donors at each locus, only the typed subset was used in association tests. Most CMV-associated TCR beta chains appeared to be HLA-restricted in a later analysis, and the HLA associations seemed to be driven largely by CMV exposure. According to the authors, the approach could potentially be generalized to other disease states and immunological phenotypes. An earlier analysis of around 600 of the donors showed that most TCR beta V segments appeared in productive rearrangements either about 87% or about 30% of the time, which broadly matched IMGT annotations. Sequencing depth was assumed to be roughly uniform across donors in the presence/absence analyses, though that assumption may not hold.

Worth noting for this clone: Its antigen is still unknown. Nothing much larger sits one base from this clone, and base qualities are not available.

Receptors were amplified or captured by the immunoSEQ multiplex PCR assay. For the multiplex PCR, a mixture combining 60 forward primers for TCR Vbeta segments and 13 reverse primers for TCR Jbeta segments was used. A multiplex PCR assay on genomic DNA amplified the CDR3 region of rearranged TCR beta genes. On the Illumina HiSeq System, the amplified TCR beta libraries were sequenced as 87-base-pair reads. The original methods were these. In a later analysis, some 80 million unique TCR beta chains were counted across the 690 or so repertoires, and some 10 million of these chains were shared by at least two donors. To remove PCR and sequencing errors, raw reads were error-corrected and collapsed into unique sequences using a nearest-neighbor algorithm that merged closely related sequences. CDR3 sequences were aligned to IMGT reference sequences to assign V, D and J gene segments. For a sequence to be retained, a match of at least six nucleotides was required to both a V gene segment and a J gene segment. Rearrangements were called productive when the CDR3 lacked stop codons and stayed in frame with V and J; all others were non-productive. CDR3 was defined by IMGT convention, running from the second conserved V-encoded cysteine to the conserved J-encoded phenylalanine. In an earlier analysis of approximately 590 of the donors, sequences lacking an unambiguous match to a single V gene segment were excluded. An earlier analysis of 587 of the donors called V segments functional above 56.7% productive rearrangements and segregating when the between-donor standard deviation exceeded 5%. A statistical classification framework was built for diagnosing cytomegalovirus status from the catalog of TCR beta chain sequences. V and J gene assignment, in a later analysis, came from comparing TCR nucleotide sequences with IMGT/GENE-DB human TR gene sequences. Using the TCRdist pipeline, a later analysis assigned CDR3 sequences along with most-parsimonious VDJ recombination scenarios. In a later analysis, each TCR beta chain was defined by its CDR3 amino acid sequence together with its V-gene family, and reads lacking a unique V-gene family were excluded. As a way to deal with suspected cross-contamination and a sequencing artifact, a later analysis dropped under 600 nucleotide sequences that were highly shared and had low generation probability. For each public chain, a later analysis derived a clonal expansion index from normalized ranks of inferred template counts within each repertoire. In a later analysis, generation probabilities were computed with a VDJ recombination model fitted to out-of-frame rearrangements, and the resulting probabilities were checked against IGoR. A later analysis scored TCR-TCR, TCR-HLA and TCR-CMV co-occurrence with hypergeometric tests, applying a repertoire-size bias correction to TCR pairs. To estimate false discovery rates, a later analysis permuted the HLA or CMV assignments 20 times. A later analysis grouped co-occurring TCRs with DBSCAN, adding TCRdist sequence similarity when clustering within HLA-allele-positive subsets. For co-occurrence clustering, repertoires with fewer than 30,000 or more than 120,000 public chains were excluded, along with five or six repertoires with anomalous nucleotide sharing. TCRdb stores this immuneACCESS table with in-frame sequences only. Part of the clones is absent; in the studies checked, under half of the shortfall reflects unresolved V genes, and no reason is known for the rest. V, J and clone size reflect that table, while D and trimming were determined from the DNA. Across this sample there are 150,000 to 200,000 clones, with more than 75% seen only once. The ten largest account for around 0.97% of the sample.

The CDR3 covers 13 residues, taking in both the cysteine and the phenylalanine. This entry keeps only the CDR3 DNA: 39 bases, framed from base 1. Between the V and J ends, shortened by 2 bases and 11 bases respectively, the junction contains 17 bases. CDR1 and CDR2 (GTSNPN, SVGIG) derive from the germline V gene (reference sequence). The receptor's source is a girl between 2 and 10 years old in good health and CMV-seropositive. Specimen: PBMCs. Rearrangement joined TRBV30 to TRBJ2-3; the best D guess is TRBD2, with 5 bases matching. The DNA sequence reads TGTGCCTGGAGTCTAGCCTCTGTAGGCGTGCAGTATTTT. It specifies CAWSLASVGVQYF.